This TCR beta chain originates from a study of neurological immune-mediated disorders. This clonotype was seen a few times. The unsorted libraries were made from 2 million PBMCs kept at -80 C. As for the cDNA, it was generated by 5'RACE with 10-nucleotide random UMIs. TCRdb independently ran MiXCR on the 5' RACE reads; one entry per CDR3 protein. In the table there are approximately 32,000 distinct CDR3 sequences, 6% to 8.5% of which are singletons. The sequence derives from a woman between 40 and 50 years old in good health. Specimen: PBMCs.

This chain's CDR3 is CASSWTSGASSYNEQFF. CDR3 coding DNA: TGTGCCAGTAGTTGGACTAGCGGAGCGAGCTCCTACAATGAGCAGTTCTTC. The chain is built from TRBV19 and TRBJ2-1, with 10 bases matching TRBD2. Germline V gene sequence: CDR1 LNHDA, CDR2 SQIVND (reference sequence). After removal of 5 bases from V and 0 bases from J, the junction contained 7 bases not matched to a gene. CDR3 length equals 17 residues.